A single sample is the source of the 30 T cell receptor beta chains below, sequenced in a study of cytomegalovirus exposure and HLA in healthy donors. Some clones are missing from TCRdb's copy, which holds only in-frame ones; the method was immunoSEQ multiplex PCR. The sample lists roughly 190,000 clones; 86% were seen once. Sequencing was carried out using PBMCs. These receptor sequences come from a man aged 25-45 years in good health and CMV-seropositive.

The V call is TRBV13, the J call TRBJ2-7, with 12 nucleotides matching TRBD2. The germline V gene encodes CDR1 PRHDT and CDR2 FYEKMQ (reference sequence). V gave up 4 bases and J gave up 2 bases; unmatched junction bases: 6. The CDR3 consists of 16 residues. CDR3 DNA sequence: TGTGCCAGCAGCTCTAGCGGGGGGGCAATTCCCTACGAGCAGTACTTC. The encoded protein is CASSSSGGAIPYEQYF.

CDR3 sequence (DNA): TGTGCCAGCAGCCTACCTACTGAAGCTTTCTTT. Translating it yields CASSLPTEAFF. The chain employs TRBV5-4 and TRBJ1-1; D remains unclear. Germline V gene lookup returns CDR1 SGHNT and CDR2 YYREEE (reference sequence). This CDR3 is 11 amino acids long. V lost 4 bases to trimming and J lost 5 bases, with 6 bases between them.

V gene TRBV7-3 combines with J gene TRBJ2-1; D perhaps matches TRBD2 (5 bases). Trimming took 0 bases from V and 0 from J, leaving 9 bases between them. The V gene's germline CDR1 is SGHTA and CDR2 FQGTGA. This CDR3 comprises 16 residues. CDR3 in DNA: TGTGCCAGCAGCTTAACCTCCGGGGACTCCTACAATGAGCAGTTCTTC. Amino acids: CASSLTSGDSYNEQFF. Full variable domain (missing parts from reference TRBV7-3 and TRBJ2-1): GAGVSQTPSNKVTEKGKYVELRCDPISGHTALYWYRQSLGQGPEFLIYFQGTGAADDSGLPNDRFFAVRPEGSVSTLKIQRTERGDSAVYLCASSLTSGDSYNEQFFGPGTRLTVL.

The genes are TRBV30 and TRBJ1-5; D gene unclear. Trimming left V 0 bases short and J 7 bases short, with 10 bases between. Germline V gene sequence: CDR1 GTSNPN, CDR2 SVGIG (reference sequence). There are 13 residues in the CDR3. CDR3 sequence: CAWSVQPAQPQHF. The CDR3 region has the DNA TGTGCCTGGAGTGTACAGCCGGCCCAGCCCCAGCATTTT.

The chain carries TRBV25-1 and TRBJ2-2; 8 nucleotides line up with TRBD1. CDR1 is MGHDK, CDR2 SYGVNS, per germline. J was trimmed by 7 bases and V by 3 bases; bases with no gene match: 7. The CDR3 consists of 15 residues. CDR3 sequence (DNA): TGTGCCAGCAGTGATAGGACAGGGCCTATCGGGGAGCTGTTTTTT. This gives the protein CASSDRTGPIGELFF.

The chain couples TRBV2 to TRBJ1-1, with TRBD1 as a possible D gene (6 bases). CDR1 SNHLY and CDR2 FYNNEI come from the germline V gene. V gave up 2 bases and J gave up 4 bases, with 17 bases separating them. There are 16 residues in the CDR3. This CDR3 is CASSESVRGVGTEAFF. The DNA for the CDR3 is TGTGCCAGCAGTGAATCAGTGAGGGGGGTCGGCACTGAAGCTTTCTTT.

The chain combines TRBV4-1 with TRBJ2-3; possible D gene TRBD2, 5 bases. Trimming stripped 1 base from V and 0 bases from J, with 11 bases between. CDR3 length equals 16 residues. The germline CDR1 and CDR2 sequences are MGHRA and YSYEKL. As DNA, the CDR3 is TGCGCCAGCAGCCAAGGGGGATGGACTAGCACAGATACGCAGTATTTT. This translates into CASSQGGWTSTDTQYF.

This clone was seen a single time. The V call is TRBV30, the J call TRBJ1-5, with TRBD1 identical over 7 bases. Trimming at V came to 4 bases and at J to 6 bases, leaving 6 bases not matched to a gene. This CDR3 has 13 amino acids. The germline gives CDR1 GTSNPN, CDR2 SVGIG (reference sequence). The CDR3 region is CAWMGQGGQPQHF. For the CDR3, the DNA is TGTGCCTGGATGGGGCAGGGGGGTCAGCCCCAGCATTTT. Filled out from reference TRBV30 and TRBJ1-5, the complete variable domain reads SQTIHQWPATLVQPVGSPLSLECTVEGTSNPNLYWYRQAAGRGLQLLFYSVGIGQISSEVPQNLSASRPQDRQFILSSKKLLLSDSGFYLCAWMGQGGQPQHFGDGTRLSIL.

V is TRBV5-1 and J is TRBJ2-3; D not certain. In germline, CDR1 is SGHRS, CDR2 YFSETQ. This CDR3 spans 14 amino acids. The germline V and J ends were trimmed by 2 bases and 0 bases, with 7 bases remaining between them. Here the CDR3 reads CASSFGQSTDTQYF. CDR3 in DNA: TGCGCCAGCAGCTTCGGCCAGAGCACAGATACGCAGTATTTT. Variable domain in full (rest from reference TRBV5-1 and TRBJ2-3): KAGVTQTPRYLIKTRGQQVTLSCSPISGHRSVSWYQQTPGQGLQFLFEYFSETQRNKGNFPGRFSGRQFSNSRSEMNVSTLELGDSALYLCASSFGQSTDTQYFGPGTRLTVL.

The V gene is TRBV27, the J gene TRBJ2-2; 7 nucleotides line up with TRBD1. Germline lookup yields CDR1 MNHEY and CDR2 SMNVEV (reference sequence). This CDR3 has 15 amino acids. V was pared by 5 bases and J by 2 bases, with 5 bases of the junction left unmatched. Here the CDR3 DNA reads TGTGCCAGCAGTCCGCGACAGGGAAACACCGGGGAGCTGTTTTTT. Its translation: CASSPRQGNTGELFF.

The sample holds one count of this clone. In DNA form, the CDR3 reads TGTGCCAGCAGTGAAGTAGTGAGAAGCCTCGACAATGAGCAGTTCTTC. This translates into CASSEVVRSLDNEQFF. J is TRBJ2-1 and V is TRBV6-1; D not certain. Germline V gene data show CDR1 as MNHNS and CDR2 as SASEGT. Trimming left V 1 base short and J 5 bases short, with 15 bases between. The CDR3 is 16 residues long.

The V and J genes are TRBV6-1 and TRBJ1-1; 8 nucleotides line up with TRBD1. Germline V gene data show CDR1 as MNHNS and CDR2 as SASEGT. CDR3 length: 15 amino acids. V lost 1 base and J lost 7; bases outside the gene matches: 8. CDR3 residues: CASSEVGQAPGEAFF. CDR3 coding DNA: TGTGCCAGCAGTGAAGTGGGACAGGCCCCAGGTGAAGCTTTCTTT.

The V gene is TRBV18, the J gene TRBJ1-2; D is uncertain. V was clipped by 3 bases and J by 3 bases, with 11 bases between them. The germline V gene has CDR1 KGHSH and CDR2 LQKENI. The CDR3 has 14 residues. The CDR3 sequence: CASSPAADHYGYTF. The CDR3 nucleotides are TGTGCCAGCTCACCGGCGGCAGATCACTATGGCTACACCTTC.

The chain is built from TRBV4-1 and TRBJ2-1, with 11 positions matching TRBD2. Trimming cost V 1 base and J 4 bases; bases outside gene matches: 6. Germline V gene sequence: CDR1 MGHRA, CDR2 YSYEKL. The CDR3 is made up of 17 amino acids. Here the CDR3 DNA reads TGCGCCAGCAGCCAAGGGATGACTAGCGGGGATTACAATGAGCAGTTCTTC. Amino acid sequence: CASSQGMTSGDYNEQFF.

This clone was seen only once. The CDR3 loop is CASSSSPSGTYEQYF. The CDR3 DNA sequence: TGTGCCAGCAGCTCTAGCCCTAGCGGGACTTACGAGCAGTACTTC. The chain combines TRBV11-2 with TRBJ2-7, with 9 bases aligning to TRBD2. V lost 4 bases and J lost 4; bases outside the gene matches: 8. The CDR3 sequence is 15 residues long. Germline V gene lookup returns CDR1 SGHAT and CDR2 FQNNGV.

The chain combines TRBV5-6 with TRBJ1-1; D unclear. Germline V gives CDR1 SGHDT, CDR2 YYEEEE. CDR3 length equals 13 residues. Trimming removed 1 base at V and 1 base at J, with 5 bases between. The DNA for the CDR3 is TGTGCCAGCAGCTTGAACAGGAACACTGAAGCTTTCTTT. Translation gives CASSLNRNTEAFF. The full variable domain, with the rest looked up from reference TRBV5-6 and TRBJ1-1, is DAGVTQSPTHLIKTRGQQVTLRCSPKSGHDTVSWYQQALGQGPQFIFQYYEEEERQRGNFPDRFSGHQFPNYSSELNVNALLLGDSALYLCASSLNRNTEAFFGQGTRLTVV.

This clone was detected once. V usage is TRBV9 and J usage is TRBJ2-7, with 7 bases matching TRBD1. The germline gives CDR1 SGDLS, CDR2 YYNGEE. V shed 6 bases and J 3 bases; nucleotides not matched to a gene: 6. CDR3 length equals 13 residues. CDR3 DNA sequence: TGTGCCAGCAACCCGTCAGGGGGCTACGAGCAGTACTTC. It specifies CASNPSGGYEQYF.

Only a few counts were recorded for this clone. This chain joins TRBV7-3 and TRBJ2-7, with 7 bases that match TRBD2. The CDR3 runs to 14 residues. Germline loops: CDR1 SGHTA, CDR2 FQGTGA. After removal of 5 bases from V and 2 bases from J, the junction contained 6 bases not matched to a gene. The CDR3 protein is CASSAIAGTYEQYF. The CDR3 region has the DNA TGTGCCAGCAGCGCTATAGCGGGCACCTACGAGCAGTACTTC.

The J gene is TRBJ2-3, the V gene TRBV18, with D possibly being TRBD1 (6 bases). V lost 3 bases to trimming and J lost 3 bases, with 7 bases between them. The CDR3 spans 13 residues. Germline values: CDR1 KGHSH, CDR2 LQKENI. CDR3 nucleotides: TGTGCCAGCTCACCGACAGGAACAGATACGCAGTATTTT. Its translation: CASSPTGTDTQYF.

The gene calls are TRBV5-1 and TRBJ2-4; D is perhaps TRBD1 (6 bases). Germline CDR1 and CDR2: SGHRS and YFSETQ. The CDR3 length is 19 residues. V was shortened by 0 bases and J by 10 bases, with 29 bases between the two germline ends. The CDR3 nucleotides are TGCGCCAGCAGCTTGGTGCCCAACCTTCTACAGGGCACCTTACAGATTCAGTACTTC. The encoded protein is CASSLVPNLLQGTLQIQYF. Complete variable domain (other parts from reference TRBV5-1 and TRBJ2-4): KAGVTQTPRYLIKTRGQQVTLSCSPISGHRSVSWYQQTPGQGLQFLFEYFSETQRNKGNFPGRFSGRQFSNSRSEMNVSTLELGDSALYLCASSLVPNLLQGTLQIQYFGAGTRLSVL.

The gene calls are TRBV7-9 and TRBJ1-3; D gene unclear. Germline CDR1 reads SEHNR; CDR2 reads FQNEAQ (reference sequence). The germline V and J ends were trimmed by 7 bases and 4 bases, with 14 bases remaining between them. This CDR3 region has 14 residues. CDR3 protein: CASTNWRLGNTIYF. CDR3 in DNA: TGTGCCAGCACCAATTGGCGGCTCGGAAACACCATATATTTT.

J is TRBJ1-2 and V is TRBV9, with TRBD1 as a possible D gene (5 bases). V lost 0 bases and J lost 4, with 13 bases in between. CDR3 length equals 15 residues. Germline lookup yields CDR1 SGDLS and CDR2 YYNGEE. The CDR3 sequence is CASSVAASGGYGYTF. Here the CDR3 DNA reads TGTGCCAGCAGCGTAGCGGCCTCGGGGGGCTATGGCTACACCTTC.

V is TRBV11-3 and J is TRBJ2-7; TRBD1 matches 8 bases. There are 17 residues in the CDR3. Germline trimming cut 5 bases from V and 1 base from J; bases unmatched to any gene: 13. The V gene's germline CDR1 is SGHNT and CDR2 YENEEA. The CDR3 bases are TGTGCCAGCAGCGCGCCGGACAGGGCTCTGCCGTCCTACGAGCAGTACTTC. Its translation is CASSAPDRALPSYEQYF. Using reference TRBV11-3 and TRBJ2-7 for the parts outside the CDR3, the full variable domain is EAGVVQSPRYKIIEKKQPVAFWCNPISGHNTLYWYLQNLGQGPELLIRYENEEAVDDSQLPKDRFSAERLKGVDSTLKIQPAELGDSAVYLCASSAPDRALPSYEQYFGPGTRLTVT.

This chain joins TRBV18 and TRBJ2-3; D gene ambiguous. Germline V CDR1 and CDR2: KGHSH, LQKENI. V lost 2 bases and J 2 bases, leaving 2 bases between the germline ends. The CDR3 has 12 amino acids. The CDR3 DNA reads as TGTGCCAGCTCACCAACCACAGATACGCAGTATTTT. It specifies CASSPTTDTQYF.

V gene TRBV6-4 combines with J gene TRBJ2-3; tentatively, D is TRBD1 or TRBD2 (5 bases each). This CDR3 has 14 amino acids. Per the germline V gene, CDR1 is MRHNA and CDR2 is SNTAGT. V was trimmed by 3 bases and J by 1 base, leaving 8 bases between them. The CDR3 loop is CASSDGGGTDTQYF. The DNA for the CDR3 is TGTGCCAGCAGTGATGGGGGAGGCACAGATACGCAGTATTTT.

The CDR3 spells CASSLVGTGGGEQYF. The DNA of the CDR3 is TGTGCCAGCAGTTTGGTTGGGACAGGGGGAGGCGAGCAGTACTTC. The chain couples TRBV27 to TRBJ2-7; 11 nucleotides line up with TRBD1. Trimming cost V 3 bases and J 6 bases; bases outside gene matches: 7. This CDR3 has 15 amino acids. CDR1 MNHEY and CDR2 SMNVEV come from the germline V gene (reference sequence).

The CDR3 coding sequence is TGTGCCAGCCGAGCGGGACAGGGGGGTTACGAGCAGTACTTC. Translating gives CASRAGQGGYEQYF. The gene calls are TRBV27 and TRBJ2-7, with TRBD1 matching 11 bases. The length of the CDR3 is 14 residues. The ends lost 8 bases at V and 4 bases at J; junction bases unmatched: 7. CDR1 is MNHEY, CDR2 SMNVEV, per germline (reference sequence).

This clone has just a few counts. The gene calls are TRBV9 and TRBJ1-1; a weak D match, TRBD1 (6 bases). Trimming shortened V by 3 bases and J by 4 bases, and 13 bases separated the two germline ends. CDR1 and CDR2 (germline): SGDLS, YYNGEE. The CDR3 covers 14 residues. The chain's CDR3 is CASSGAGHSTEAFF. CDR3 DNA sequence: TGTGCCAGCAGCGGTGCGGGACACAGCACTGAAGCTTTCTTT.

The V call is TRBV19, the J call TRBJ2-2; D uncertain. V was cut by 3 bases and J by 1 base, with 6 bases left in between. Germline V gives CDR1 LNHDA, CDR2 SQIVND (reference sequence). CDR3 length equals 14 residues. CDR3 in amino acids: CASSIVRNTGELFF. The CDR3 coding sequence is TGTGCCAGTAGTATTGTGAGGAACACCGGGGAGCTGTTTTTT.

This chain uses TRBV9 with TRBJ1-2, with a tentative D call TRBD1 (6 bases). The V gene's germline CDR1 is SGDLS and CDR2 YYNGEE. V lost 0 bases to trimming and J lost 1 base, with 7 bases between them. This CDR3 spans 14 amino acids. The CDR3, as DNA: TGTGCCAGCAGCGTAGGGGACATTAACTATGGCTACACCTTC. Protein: CASSVGDINYGYTF.